The sequence of this T cell receptor beta chain was determined in a study of brain T cells in children with intractable seizures. The CDR3 runs 15 residues. Germline CDR1 reads SEHNR; CDR2 reads FQNEAQ (reference sequence). Trimming took off 5 bases at V and 0 bases at J, with 13 bases between the two ends. Only cases whose brain tissue showed the highest T cell transcript signatures were sequenced. Clones were sequenced by immunoSEQ multiplex PCR, and TCRdb holds only the in-frame ones, with some missing. The table has around 80,000 clones, 90% to 95% seen once. The sequence was collected from a girl aged 2 to 9 with Rasmussen encephalitis and intractable seizures. The chain employs TRBV7-9 and TRBJ1-1, with a tentative D call TRBD1 (6 bases). Sequenced here: peripheral blood, sampled at surgery. CDR3 bases: TGTGCCAGCAGCCCTGAACAGGGCGTGAACACTGAAGCTTTCTTT. It codes for CASSPEQGVNTEAFF.